These 17 T cell receptor beta chains share one sample of origin, sequenced in a study of T cell responses to AZD1222 COVID-19 vaccine (dated by TCRdb to about 2021). Library prep was done by the immunoSEQ multiplex PCR assay. Held by TCRdb, this immuneACCESS table contains in-frame sequences only and omits some clones. Under half of the omission traces to an unresolved V gene where checked; the cause of the rest is unknown. In all, the sample holds about 120,000 clones, and approximately 85% of those were seen once. Over 8% of the sample comes from the top ten. Sample time point, as interpreted from the label and publication: baseline before first vaccination. Sample: peripheral blood, taken on day 0 of AZD1222 vaccination. These receptors were obtained from an adult in good health.

V usage is TRBV28 and J usage is TRBJ2-3, with TRBD2 matching over 12 bases. This CDR3 contains 17 residues. Germline CDR1 is MDHEN and CDR2 is SYDVKM. After removal of 4 bases from V and 6 bases from J, the junction contained 11 bases not matched to a gene. The DNA of the CDR3 is TGTGCCAGCAGTTCTCCTGGACTAGCGGGGTTTGGTGATACGCAGTATTTT. Translating it yields CASSSPGLAGFGDTQYF.

This clone was observed a single time. V gene TRBV19 combines with J gene TRBJ1-1; possibly TRBD1 for D (6 bases). The CDR3 consists of 14 residues. Deletions cut 4 bases from V and 6 bases from J, with 15 bases between. Germline V gives CDR1 LNHDA, CDR2 SQIVND (reference sequence). CDR3 sequence (DNA): TGTGCCAGTAGTACGACAGGAATCCCCCCTGAAGCTTTCTTT. Its protein is CASSTTGIPPEAFF.

The chain joins TRBV2 to TRBJ1-2; 7 positions match TRBD1. The length of the CDR3 is 13 residues. Germline trimming cut 3 bases from V and 7 bases from J; bases unmatched to any gene: 5. CDR1 is SNHLY, CDR2 FYNNEI, per germline. CDR3 region: CASSDDRVFGYTF. As DNA, the CDR3 is TGTGCCAGCAGTGATGACAGGGTTTTTGGCTACACCTTC.

This clone was picked up a small number of times. J is TRBJ2-3 and V is TRBV11-2, with a tentative D call TRBD2 (5 bases). The CDR3 covers 12 residues. Trimming removed 6 bases from V and 6 bases from J, with 10 bases in between. Per the germline V gene, CDR1 is SGHAT and CDR2 is FQNNGV. CDR3 loop: CASRITGDTQYF. As DNA, the CDR3 is TGTGCCAGCAGGATAACGGGGGATACGCAGTATTTT. Full variable domain (missing parts from reference TRBV11-2 and TRBJ2-3): EAGVAQSPRYKIIEKRQSVAFWCNPISGHATLYWYQQILGQGPKLLIQFQNNGVVDDSQLPKDRFSAERLKGVDSTLKIQPAKLEDSAVYLCASRITGDTQYFGPGTRLTVL.

The chain employs TRBV29-1 and TRBJ2-2, with D uncertain. V was cut by 4 bases and J by 1 base, with 10 bases left in between. The CDR3 consists of 14 residues. CDR1 SQVTM and CDR2 ANQGSEA come from the germline V gene. DNA of the CDR3: TGCAGCGTTGGGCCCGGCGGGAACACCGGGGAGCTGTTTTTT. Its translation is CSVGPGGNTGELFF.

V and J are TRBV11-3 and TRBJ2-1, with 8 bases lining up with TRBD1. Looked up from germline, CDR1 is SGHNT and CDR2 is YENEEA. The trim removed 3 bases at V and 3 bases at J, leaving 7 bases unmatched. The CDR3 totals 16 residues. The chain's CDR3 is CASSFIQGAYYNEQFF. The DNA for the CDR3 is TGTGCCAGCAGCTTCATCCAGGGGGCATACTACAATGAGCAGTTCTTC.

The genes are TRBV6-4 and TRBJ2-3; 8 bases line up with TRBD1. Trimming removed 10 bases from V and 2 bases from J; junction bases left unmatched: 5. This CDR3 spans 13 amino acids. Germline V CDR1 and CDR2: MRHNA, SNTAGT. In DNA, the CDR3 is TGTGCCACCCAGGGGGCTGACACAGATACGCAGTATTTT. Its protein product is CATQGADTDTQYF.

The chain combines TRBV6-2 or TRBV6-3 with TRBJ2-7, with TRBD1 matching 8 bases. Germline CDR1 and CDR2: MNHEY and SVGEGT. V shed 2 bases and J 2 bases; nucleotides not matched to a gene: 11. This CDR3 spans 17 amino acids. In DNA, the CDR3 is TGTGCCAGCAGTTACCACGGACAGGGTGATTGGCCCTACGAGCAGTACTTC. This translates into CASSYHGQGDWPYEQYF.

V and J are TRBV6-5 and TRBJ2-7; D unclear. Germline V lookup: CDR1 MNHEY, CDR2 SVGAGI. V was pared by 7 bases and J by 2 bases, with 15 bases between. This CDR3 comprises 14 residues. CDR3 protein: CASIDTRTPYEQYF. The CDR3 bases are TGTGCCAGCATCGACACCCGGACGCCCTACGAGCAGTACTTC.

This clone was seen more than once but under ten times. The chain joins TRBV11-2 to TRBJ1-1; D remains unclear. The germline gives CDR1 SGHAT, CDR2 FQNNGV. Trimming left V 5 bases short and J 7 bases short, with 8 bases between. The CDR3 is 11 amino acids. The CDR3 region has the DNA TGTGCCAGCAGCCCCTACTATGAAGCTTTCTTT. Its translation is CASSPYYEAFF.

V is TRBV9 and J is TRBJ2-5; 11 nucleotides align to TRBD2. Looked up from germline, CDR1 is SGDLS and CDR2 is YYNGEE. The CDR3 consists of 20 residues. J gave up 3 bases and V 0 bases, and 16 bases lay outside the gene matches. The CDR3 bases are TGTGCCAGCAGCGTAGAGGGAGGGGCTAGCGGGAGGACCTCAAAAGAGACCCAGTACTTC. Its translation: CASSVEGGASGRTSKETQYF.

This rearrangement joins TRBV30 to TRBJ1-1; D might be TRBD1 (5 bases). The CDR3 sequence is 14 residues long. V was clipped by 4 bases and J by 0 bases, with 12 bases between them. CDR1 and CDR2 (germline): GTSNPN, SVGIG (reference sequence). CDR3 in amino acids: CAWTGTAMNTEAFF. CDR3 sequence (DNA): TGTGCCTGGACCGGGACCGCGATGAACACTGAAGCTTTCTTT. The full variable domain, with the rest looked up from reference TRBV30 and TRBJ1-1, is SQTIHQWPATLVQPVGSPLSLECTVEGTSNPNLYWYRQAAGRGLQLLFYSVGIGQISSEVPQNLSASRPQDRQFILSSKKLLLSDSGFYLCAWTGTAMNTEAFFGQGTRLTVV.

CDR3 sequence (DNA): TGTGCTAGTGGTTTGGACAGGGGCTATGGCTACACCTTC. Its protein product is CASGLDRGYGYTF. The chain is built from TRBV12-5 and TRBJ1-2; the match to TRBD1 covers 7 bases. From germline, CDR1 is LGHNT and CDR2 FRNRAP. V gave up 1 base and J gave up 4 bases; unmatched junction bases: 0. This CDR3 region has 13 residues.

In its sample, this clone was seen once. The chain uses TRBV28 and TRBJ1-2; TRBD1 matches 8 bases. Looked up from germline, CDR1 is MDHEN and CDR2 is SYDVKM. Trimming at V came to 5 bases and at J to 11 bases, leaving 13 bases not matched to a gene. CDR3 length: 14 amino acids. Here the CDR3 reads CASSQSTGGNRYTF. CDR3 DNA sequence: TGTGCCAGCAGTCAATCTACAGGGGGGAATCGTTACACCTTC.

CDR3 sequence: CASSLLGASSTDTQYF. Written as DNA, the CDR3 is TGTGCCAGCAGCCTACTTGGCGCATCTAGCACAGATACGCAGTATTTT. This sequence joins TRBV7-2 and TRBJ2-3, with D unresolved. The ends were cut back, 5 bases at V and 0 bases at J, with 15 bases in the middle. In germline, CDR1 is SGHTA, CDR2 FQGNSA. The CDR3 consists of 16 residues.

The chain combines TRBV27 with TRBJ2-1, with TRBD2 matching over 7 bases. This CDR3 spans 15 amino acids. Germline CDR1 is MNHEY and CDR2 is SMNVEV (reference sequence). The V segment lost 2 bases and the J segment 3 bases; nucleotides outside the gene matches: 4. The CDR3 sequence: CASSLKASGYNEQFF. Written as DNA, the CDR3 is TGTGCCAGCAGTTTAAAGGCTAGCGGCTACAATGAGCAGTTCTTC.

CDR3 sequence: CASSQGDGNEKLFF. In DNA, the CDR3 is TGTGCCAGCAGCCAAGGGGACGGGAATGAAAAACTGTTTTTT. V is TRBV4-2 and J is TRBJ1-4; D might be TRBD1 (5 bases). Germline V gives CDR1 LGHNA, CDR2 YNFKEQ. Trimming cost V 1 base and J 5 bases, with 8 bases left between them. The CDR3 sequence is 14 residues long.